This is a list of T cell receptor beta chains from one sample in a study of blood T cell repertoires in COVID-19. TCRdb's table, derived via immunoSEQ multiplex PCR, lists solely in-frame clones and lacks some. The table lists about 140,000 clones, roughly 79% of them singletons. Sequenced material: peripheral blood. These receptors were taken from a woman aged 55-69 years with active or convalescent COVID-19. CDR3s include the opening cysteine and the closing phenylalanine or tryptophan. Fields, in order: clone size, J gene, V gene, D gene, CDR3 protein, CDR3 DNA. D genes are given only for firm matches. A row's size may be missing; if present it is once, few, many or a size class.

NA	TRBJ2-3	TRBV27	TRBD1	CATRDSYTDTQYF	TGTGCCACCCGGGACAGTTACACAGATACGCAGTATTTT
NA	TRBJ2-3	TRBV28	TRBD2	CASSPLSGRDTDTQYF	TGTGCCAGCAGTCCCCTTAGCGGGAGGGACACAGATACGCAGTATTTT
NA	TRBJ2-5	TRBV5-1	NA	CASNGGPETQYF	TGCGCCAGCAACGGGGGGCCAGAGACCCAGTACTTC
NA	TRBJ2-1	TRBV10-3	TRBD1	CAISESGGKNNEQFF	TGTGCCATCAGTGAGTCAGGGGGCAAAAACAATGAGCAGTTCTTC
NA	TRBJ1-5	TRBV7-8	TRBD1	CASTPTGASNQPQHF	TGTGCCAGCACCCCGACAGGGGCTTCCAATCAGCCCCAGCATTTT
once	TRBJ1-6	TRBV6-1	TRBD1	CASGTVLNSPLHF	TGTGCCAGCGGGACAGTCTTAAATTCACCCCTCCACTTT
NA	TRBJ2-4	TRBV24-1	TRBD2	CATSEGGLAGGSKNIQYF	TGTGCCACCAGTGAGGGGGGGCTAGCGGGGGGCTCCAAAAACATTCAGTACTTC
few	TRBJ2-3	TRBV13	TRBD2	CASMPLASGLGLIGTQYF	TGTGCCAGCATGCCCCTAGCTAGCGGGCTGGGTTTGATCGGTACGCAGTATTTT
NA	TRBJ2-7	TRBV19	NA	CASSRQDSEVYEQYF	TGTGCCAGTAGTAGACAGGACTCTGAAGTCTACGAGCAGTACTTC
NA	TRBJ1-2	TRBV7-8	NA	CASSLTGSYTF	TGTGCCAGCAGCTTAACAGGGAGCTACACCTTC
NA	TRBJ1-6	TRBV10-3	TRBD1	CAISVSGTGGSPLHF	TGTGCCATCAGTGTCTCCGGGACAGGGGGTTCACCCCTCCACTTT
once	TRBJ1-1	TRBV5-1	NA	CASSPAVGGGYEAFF	TGCGCCAGCAGCCCCGCCGTGGGAGGGGGGTATGAAGCTTTCTTT
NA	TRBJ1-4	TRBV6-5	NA	CASSYSTQGGEKLFF	TGTGCCAGCAGTTACTCGACACAGGGTGGTGAAAAACTGTTTTTT
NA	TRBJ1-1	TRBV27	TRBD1	CASSPMTGRNTEAFF	TGTGCCAGCAGTCCCATGACAGGGAGGAACACTGAAGCTTTCTTT
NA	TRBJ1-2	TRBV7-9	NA	CASSLGTGNYGYTF	TGTGCCAGCAGCTTAGGTACAGGGAATTATGGCTACACCTTC